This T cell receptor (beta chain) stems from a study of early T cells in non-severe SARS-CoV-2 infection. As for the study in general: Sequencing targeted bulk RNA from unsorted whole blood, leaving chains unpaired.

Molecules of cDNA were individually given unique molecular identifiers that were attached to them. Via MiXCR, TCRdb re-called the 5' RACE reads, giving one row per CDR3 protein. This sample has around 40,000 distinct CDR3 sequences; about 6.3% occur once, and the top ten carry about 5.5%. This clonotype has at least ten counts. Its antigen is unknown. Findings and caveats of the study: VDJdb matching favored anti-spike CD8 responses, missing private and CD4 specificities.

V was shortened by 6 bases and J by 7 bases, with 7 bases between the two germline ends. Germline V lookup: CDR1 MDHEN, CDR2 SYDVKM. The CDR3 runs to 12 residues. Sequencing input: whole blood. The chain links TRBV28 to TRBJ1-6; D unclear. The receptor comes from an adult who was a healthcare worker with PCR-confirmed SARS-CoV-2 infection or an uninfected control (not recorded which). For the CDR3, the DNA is TGTGCCAGCAGACTCCAGAATTCACCCCTCCACTTT. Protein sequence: CASRLQNSPLHF.